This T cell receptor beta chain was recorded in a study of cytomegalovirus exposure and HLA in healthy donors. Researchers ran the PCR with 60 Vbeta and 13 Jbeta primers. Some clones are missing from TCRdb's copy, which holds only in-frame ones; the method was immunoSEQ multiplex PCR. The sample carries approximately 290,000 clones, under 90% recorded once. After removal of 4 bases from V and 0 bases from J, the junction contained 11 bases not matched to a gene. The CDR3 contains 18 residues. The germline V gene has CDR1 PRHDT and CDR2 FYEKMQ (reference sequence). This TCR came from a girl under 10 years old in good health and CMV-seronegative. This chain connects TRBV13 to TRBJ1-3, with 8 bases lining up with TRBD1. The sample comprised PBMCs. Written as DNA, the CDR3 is TGTGCCAGCAGCTCTTTACGGACAGGGCTGAGCTCTGGAAACACCATATATTTT. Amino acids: CASSSLRTGLSSGNTIYF.